The 23 T cell receptor beta chains below all came from one sample that was sequenced in a study of T cells in Graves' hyperthyroidism and ophthalmopathy. Authors of the study amplified TCR beta CDR3 regions from RNA transcripts. RT-PCR in the first round (using the HTBI primer set) targeted the TCR CDR3. From the multiplex PCR reads, TCRdb called clonotypes with MiXCR, one entry per CDR3 protein. This table has around 520,000 distinct CDR3 sequences, 14% appearing once. The sequenced sample was blood. The receptors come from a woman between 18 and 30 years old with Graves' hyperthyroidism.

This clonotype was seen ten or more times. The CDR3 region has the DNA TGTGCCAGTACCGAAGGATTTGGGACAGGGCGGGCAGGGGAGCTGTTTTTT. As protein: CASTEGFGTGRAGELFF. The rearrangement joins TRBV19 to TRBJ2-2; 9 nucleotides align to TRBD1. V lost 7 bases, J lost 8 bases, and 17 bases stayed unmatched. The germline V gene has CDR1 LNHDA and CDR2 SQIVND (reference sequence). The length of the CDR3 is 17 residues.

There are many counts of this clonotype. The chain is built from TRBV5-1 and TRBJ1-1; D remains unclear. The CDR3 runs to 11 residues. Per germline, CDR1 SGHRS and CDR2 YFSETQ. Between the trimmed V and J ends, which lost 4 bases and 7 bases, there was a span of 8 bases. Here the CDR3 DNA reads TGCGCCAGCAGCCGACCGGGTGAAGCTTTCTTT. It codes for CASSRPGEAFF.

This clonotype was seen ten or more times. This rearrangement joins TRBV27 to TRBJ2-1; D might be TRBD1 (5 bases). The V end was cut by 7 bases, the J end by 8 bases, with 15 bases between. The germline V gene has CDR1 MNHEY and CDR2 SMNVEV (reference sequence). The CDR3 extends over 13 amino acids. The CDR3: CASNAGRLDEQFF. The DNA for the CDR3 is TGTGCCAGCAATGCAGGGCGTTTGGATGAGCAGTTCTTC.

This clonotype was counted many times. The chain is built from TRBV12-3 or TRBV12-4 and TRBJ2-7, with TRBD1 identical over 7 bases. J lost 0 bases, V lost 6 bases, and 8 bases had no gene match. The CDR3 covers 15 residues. The CDR3 loop reads CASSATGVLSYEQYF. The DNA of the CDR3 is TGTGCCAGCAGCGCCACAGGGGTCCTCTCCTACGAGCAGTACTTC.

This clonotype has more than one count but fewer than ten. The chain employs TRBV30 and TRBJ1-2, with a possible D match to TRBD1 (6 bases). V was clipped by 4 bases and J by 5 bases, with 11 bases between them. The CDR3 contains 12 residues. The germline gives CDR1 GTSNPN, CDR2 SVGIG (reference sequence). CDR3 bases: TGTGCCTGGACAGGGGATGAGTATGGCTACACCTTC. Residues: CAWTGDEYGYTF.

This clonotype appeared many times. This chain links TRBV7-9 with TRBJ1-4; 7 bases align to TRBD1. The ends lost 1 base at V and 4 bases at J; junction bases unmatched: 3. The CDR3 loop spans 15 amino acids. CDR1 and CDR2 (germline): SEHNR, FQNEAQ (reference sequence). The CDR3 sequence is CASSLGGQINEKLFF. The CDR3 nucleotides are TGTGCCAGCAGCTTAGGGGGACAGATTAATGAAAAACTGTTTTTT.

In this sample, this clonotype turned up many times. The chain uses TRBV20-1 and TRBJ2-1; D might be TRBD1 (7 bases). Germline V gene sequence: CDR1 DFQATT, CDR2 SNEGSKA (reference sequence). The germline V and J ends were trimmed by 6 bases and 4 bases, with 22 bases remaining between them. The CDR3 totals 16 residues. The CDR3 spells CSALARDRAEYNEQFF. In DNA form, the CDR3 reads TGCAGTGCACTAGCCAGAGACAGGGCTGAATACAATGAGCAGTTCTTC.

This clonotype was recorded many times. The V gene is TRBV2, the J gene TRBJ2-4; 11 bases match TRBD1. Per germline, CDR1 SNHLY and CDR2 FYNNEI. This CDR3 spans 18 amino acids. V shed 0 bases, J shed 0 bases, and the junction held 4 bases outside the gene matches. For the CDR3, the DNA is TGTGCCAGCAGTGAAGCGATAGGACAGGGGGCAGCCAAAAACATTCAGTACTTC. It codes for CASSEAIGQGAAKNIQYF. Full variable domain (outside the CDR3, taken from reference TRBV2 and TRBJ2-4): EPEVTQTPSHQVTQMGQEVILRCVPISNHLYFYWYRQILGQKVEFLVSFYNNEISEKSEIFDDQFSVERPDGSNFTLKIRSTKLEDSAMYFCASSEAIGQGAAKNIQYFGAGTRLSVL.

Only a few counts were recorded for this clonotype. The J gene is TRBJ1-3, the V gene TRBV6-5; no clear D gene. In germline, CDR1 is MNHEY, CDR2 SVGAGI. With 0 bases removed from V and 2 bases from J, the gap between germline ends came to 11 bases. The CDR3 has 16 residues. This CDR3 reads CASSYSKGFTGNTIYF. CDR3 sequence (DNA): TGTGCCAGCAGTTACTCGAAGGGTTTTACTGGAAACACCATATATTTT.

The table lists this clonotype with many counts. The rearrangement uses TRBV15 and TRBJ1-5, with 7 bases aligning to TRBD1. The CDR3 sequence is 15 residues long. The germline V gene encodes CDR1 LNHNV and CDR2 YYDKDF (reference sequence). V was pared by 3 bases and J by 0 bases, with 2 bases of the junction left unmatched. CDR3 nucleotides: TGTGCCACCAGCAGGACAGGGTATAGCAATCAGCCCCAGCATTTT. Its protein product is CATSRTGYSNQPQHF.

This clonotype was counted between two and nine times. The chain is built from TRBV20-1 and TRBJ2-5; the match to TRBD2 covers 14 bases. Germline CDR1 reads DFQATT; CDR2 reads SNEGSKA (reference sequence). The CDR3 is 22 amino acids. V dropped 4 bases and J dropped 4; count of bases not matched to a gene: 26. CDR3 sequence reads: CSAMLPNALLPGTSGSPETQYF. The DNA for the CDR3 is TGCAGTGCTATGCTGCCAAACGCCCTATTACCCGGGACTAGCGGGAGCCCAGAGACCCAGTACTTC.

This clonotype came up a few times. This sequence joins TRBV27 and TRBJ2-3, with D possibly TRBD2 on 6 matching bases. CDR1 and CDR2 (germline): MNHEY, SMNVEV (reference sequence). CDR3 length equals 14 residues. Trimming pared 2 bases from V and 4 bases from J, leaving 10 bases between. The CDR3 spells CASSLRGSPDTQYF. For the CDR3, the DNA is TGTGCCAGCAGTTTACGGGGGAGTCCAGATACGCAGTATTTT.

This clonotype was seen a handful of times. The chain employs TRBV30 and TRBJ2-7; 9 bases are shared with TRBD1. Germline V gene data show CDR1 as GTSNPN and CDR2 as SVGIG (reference sequence). The V segment lost 6 bases and the J segment 3 bases; nucleotides outside the gene matches: 12. This CDR3 spans 15 amino acids. In DNA, the CDR3 is TGTGCCTGCAGAGCCAGGACAGGGGCCCTCTACGAGCAGTACTTC. Its translation: CACRARTGALYEQYF.

V is TRBV24-1 and J is TRBJ2-1, with 10 bases matching TRBD2. Losses at the gene ends were 0 bases for V and 4 bases for J; bases not matched to a gene: 2. The germline V gene has CDR1 KGHDR and CDR2 SFDVKD. The CDR3 consists of 16 residues. This chain's CDR3 is CATSDLPSGSYNEQFF. The CDR3 DNA is TGTGCCACCAGTGATTTGCCTAGCGGGAGTTACAATGAGCAGTTCTTC.

J is TRBJ2-1 and V is TRBV25-1, with TRBD2 identical over 9 bases. J gave up 5 bases and V 6 bases, and 8 bases lay outside the gene matches. Germline V gene sequence: CDR1 MGHDK, CDR2 SYGVNS. There are 15 residues in the CDR3. CDR3 sequence: CASRPPGLAHNEQFF. In DNA form, the CDR3 reads TGTGCCAGCAGGCCGCCGGGACTAGCCCACAATGAGCAGTTCTTC.

This clonotype was picked up many times. J is TRBJ2-2 and V is TRBV5-1; TRBD2 matches at 9 bases. In germline, CDR1 is SGHRS, CDR2 YFSETQ. The CDR3 spans 15 residues. The V segment lost 5 bases and the J segment 0 bases; nucleotides outside the gene matches: 2. The CDR3 is CASSRLAANTGELFF. DNA for the CDR3: TGCGCCAGCAGTAGACTAGCGGCGAACACCGGGGAGCTGTTTTTT.

This clonotype was counted many times. V usage is TRBV27 and J usage is TRBJ1-2, with D hard to call. The CDR3 totals 13 residues. V was trimmed by 5 bases and J by 8 bases, leaving 15 bases between them. Germline-derived CDR1 and CDR2 are MNHEY and SMNVEV (reference sequence). This CDR3 is CASSAYKEIGYTF. CDR3 nucleotide sequence: TGTGCCAGCAGTGCCTACAAGGAGATCGGCTACACCTTC.

This clonotype was counted between two and nine times. V is TRBV9 and J is TRBJ2-7; D is unresolved. V lost 10 bases and J lost 7, with 15 bases in between. The CDR3 consists of 11 residues. CDR1 SGDLS and CDR2 YYNGEE come from the germline V gene. CDR3 sequence (DNA): TGTGCCTCCCGAGTTTCGCAAGAGCAGTACTTC. This encodes CASRVSQEQYF.

The chain has TRBV4-1 and TRBJ2-1; 8 bases agree with TRBD2. This CDR3 is 21 amino acids long. Looked up from germline, CDR1 is MGHRA and CDR2 is YSYEKL. J lost 3 bases, V lost 1 base, and 20 bases had no gene match. The CDR3 DNA sequence: TGCGCCAGCAGCCAAGGCTGGGGGGGAGGATATACTAGCGGTTTCTACAATGAGCAGTTCTTC. Protein product: CASSQGWGGGYTSGFYNEQFF.

This clonotype was found a few times. The genes are TRBV7-2 and TRBJ2-5; 14 bases fit TRBD2. Trimming at V came to 5 bases and at J to 4 bases, leaving 12 bases not matched to a gene. The CDR3 consists of 18 residues. The V gene's germline CDR1 is SGHTA and CDR2 FQGNSA. CDR3 loop: CASSGTGTSGSLLETQYF. The CDR3 nucleotides read TGTGCCAGCAGCGGAACCGGGACTAGCGGGAGTCTCCTAGAGACCCAGTACTTC.

This clonotype was found many times. This chain uses TRBV20-1 with TRBJ1-1, with D perhaps matching TRBD1 (5 bases). Germline V lookup: CDR1 DFQATT, CDR2 SNEGSKA (reference sequence). The length of the CDR3 is 12 residues. The V and J ends lost 2 bases and 7 bases respectively, with 11 bases between them. The CDR3: CSARRQGREAFF. The CDR3 DNA reads TGCAGTGCTAGAAGGCAGGGCCGTGAAGCTTTCTTT.

The genes are TRBV5-1 and TRBJ2-5; 13 bases line up with TRBD2. The V segment lost 8 bases and the J segment 2 bases; nucleotides outside the gene matches: 3. Germline V lookup: CDR1 SGHRS, CDR2 YFSETQ. The CDR3 spans 14 residues. CDR3 protein: CASGTSGVQETQYF. The CDR3 region has the DNA TGCGCCAGTGGGACTAGCGGGGTTCAAGAGACCCAGTACTTC.

This clonotype occurred many times. A read error may account for a junction end that differs from germline. This chain links TRBV11-2 with TRBJ2-1; the match to TRBD2 covers 9 bases. This CDR3 is 16 amino acids long. CDR1 and CDR2 from the germline V gene are SGHAT and FQNNGV. CDR3 nucleotide sequence: TGTACCAGCAGCTTCGGCGGGAGGGCCTCGGGCAATGAGCAGTTCTTC. Translated: CTSSFGGRASGNEQFF.